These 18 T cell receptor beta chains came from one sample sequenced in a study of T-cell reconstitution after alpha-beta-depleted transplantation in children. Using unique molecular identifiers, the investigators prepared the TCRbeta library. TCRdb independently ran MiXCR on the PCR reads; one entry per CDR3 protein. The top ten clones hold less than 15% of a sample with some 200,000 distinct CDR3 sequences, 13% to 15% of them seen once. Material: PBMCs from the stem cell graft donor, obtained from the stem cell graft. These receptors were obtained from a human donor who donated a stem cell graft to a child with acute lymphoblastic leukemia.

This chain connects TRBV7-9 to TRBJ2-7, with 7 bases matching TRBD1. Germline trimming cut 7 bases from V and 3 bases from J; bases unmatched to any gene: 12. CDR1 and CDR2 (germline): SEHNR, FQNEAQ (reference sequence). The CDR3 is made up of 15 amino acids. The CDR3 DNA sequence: TGTGCCAGCACCCTAGGGGAGTCAGGGGGCTACGAGCAGTACTTC. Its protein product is CASTLGESGGYEQYF.

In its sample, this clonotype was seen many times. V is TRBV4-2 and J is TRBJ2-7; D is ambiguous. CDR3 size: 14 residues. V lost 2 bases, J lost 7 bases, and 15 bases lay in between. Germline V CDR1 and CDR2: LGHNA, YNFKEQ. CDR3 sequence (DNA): TGTGCCAGCAGCCAAACCCCCTTATCTTGGGAGCAGTACTTC. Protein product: CASSQTPLSWEQYF.

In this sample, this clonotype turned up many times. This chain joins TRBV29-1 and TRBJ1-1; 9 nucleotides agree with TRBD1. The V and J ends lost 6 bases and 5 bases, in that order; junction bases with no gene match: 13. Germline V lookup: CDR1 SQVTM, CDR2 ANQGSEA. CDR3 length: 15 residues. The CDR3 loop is CSVDRGIGRGTEAFF. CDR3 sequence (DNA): TGCAGCGTGGACAGGGGAATTGGTCGGGGAACTGAAGCTTTCTTT. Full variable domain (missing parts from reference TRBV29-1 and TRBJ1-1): SAVISQKPSRDICQRGTSLTIQCQVDSQVTMMFWYRQQPGQSLTLIATANQGSEATYESGFVIDKFPISRPNLTFSTLTVSNMSPEDSSIYLCSVDRGIGRGTEAFFGQGTRLTVV.

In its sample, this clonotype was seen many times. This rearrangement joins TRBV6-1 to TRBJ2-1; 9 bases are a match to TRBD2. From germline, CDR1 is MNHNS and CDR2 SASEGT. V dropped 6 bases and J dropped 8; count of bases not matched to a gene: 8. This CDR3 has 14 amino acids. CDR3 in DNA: TGTGCCAGCAGACCCGGGGTAGCGGGAGATGAGCAGTTCTTC. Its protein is CASRPGVAGDEQFF.

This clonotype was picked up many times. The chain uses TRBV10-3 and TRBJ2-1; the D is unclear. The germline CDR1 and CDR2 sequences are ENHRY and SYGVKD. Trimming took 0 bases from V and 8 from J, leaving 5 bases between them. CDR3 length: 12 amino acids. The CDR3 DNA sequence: TGTGCCATCAGTGAGTCGATAGATGAGCAGTTCTTC. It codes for CAISESIDEQFF.

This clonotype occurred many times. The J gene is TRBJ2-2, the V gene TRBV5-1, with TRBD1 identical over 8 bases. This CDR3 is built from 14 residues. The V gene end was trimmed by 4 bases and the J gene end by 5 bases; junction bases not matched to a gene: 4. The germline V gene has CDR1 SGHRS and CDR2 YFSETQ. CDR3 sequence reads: CASSVQGATGELFF. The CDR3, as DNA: TGCGCCAGCAGCGTGCAGGGGGCAACCGGGGAGCTGTTTTTT.

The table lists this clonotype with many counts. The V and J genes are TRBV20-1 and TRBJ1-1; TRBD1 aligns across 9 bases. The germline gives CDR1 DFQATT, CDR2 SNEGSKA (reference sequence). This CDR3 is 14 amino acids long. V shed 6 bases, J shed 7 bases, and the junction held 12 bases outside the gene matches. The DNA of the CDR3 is TGCAGTGCCAGGGACAGGGAACCCTATAATGAAGCTTTCTTT. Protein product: CSARDREPYNEAFF.

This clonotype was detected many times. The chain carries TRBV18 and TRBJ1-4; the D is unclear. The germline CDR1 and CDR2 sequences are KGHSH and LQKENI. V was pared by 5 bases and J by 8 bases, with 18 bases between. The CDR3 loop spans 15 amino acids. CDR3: CASSTRRGLSEKLFF. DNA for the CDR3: TGTGCCAGCTCAACGCGGCGGGGTTTAAGCGAAAAACTGTTTTTT.

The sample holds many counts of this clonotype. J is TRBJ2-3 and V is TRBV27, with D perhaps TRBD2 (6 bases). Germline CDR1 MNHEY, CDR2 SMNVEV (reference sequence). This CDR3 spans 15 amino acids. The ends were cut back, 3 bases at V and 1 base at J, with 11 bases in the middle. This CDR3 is CASSLVPGGTDTQYF. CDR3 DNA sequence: TGTGCCAGCAGTTTGGTCCCGGGAGGCACAGATACGCAGTATTTT.

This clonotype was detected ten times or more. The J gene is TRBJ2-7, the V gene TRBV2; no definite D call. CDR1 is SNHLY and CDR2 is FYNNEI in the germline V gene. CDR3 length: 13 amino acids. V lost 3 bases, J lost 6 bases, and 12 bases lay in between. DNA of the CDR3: TGTGCCAGCAGTGATTCTAGTCTGGGCGAGCAGTACTTC. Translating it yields CASSDSSLGEQYF.

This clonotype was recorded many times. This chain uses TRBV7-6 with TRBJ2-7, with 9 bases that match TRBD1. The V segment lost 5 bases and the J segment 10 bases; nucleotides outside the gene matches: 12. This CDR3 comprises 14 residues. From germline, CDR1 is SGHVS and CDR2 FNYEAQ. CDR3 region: CASSPTGQGIIQYF. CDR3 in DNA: TGTGCCAGCAGCCCAACGGGACAGGGAATAATTCAGTACTTC.

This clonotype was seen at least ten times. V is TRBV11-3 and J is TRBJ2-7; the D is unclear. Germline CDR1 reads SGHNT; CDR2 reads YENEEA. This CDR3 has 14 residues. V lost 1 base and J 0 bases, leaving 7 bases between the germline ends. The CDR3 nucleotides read TGTGCCAGCAGCTTAGTAGCTAACTCCTACGAGCAGTACTTC. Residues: CASSLVANSYEQYF.

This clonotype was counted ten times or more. The CDR3 loop reads CSASETHLYNEQFF. In DNA, the CDR3 is TGCAGTGCGTCGGAGACTCACCTCTACAATGAGCAGTTCTTC. The chain links TRBV20-1 to TRBJ2-1, with unresolved D. Germline CDR1 and CDR2: DFQATT and SNEGSKA (reference sequence). The CDR3 has 14 amino acids. The germline V and J ends were trimmed by 6 bases and 3 bases, with 15 bases remaining between them.

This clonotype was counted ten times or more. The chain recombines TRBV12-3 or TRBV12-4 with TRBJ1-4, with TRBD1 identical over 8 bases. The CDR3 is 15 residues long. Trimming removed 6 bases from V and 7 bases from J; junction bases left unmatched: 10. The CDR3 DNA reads TGTGCCAGCAGCGCAGGGGGCGCTGGGGGTGAAAAACTGTTTTTT. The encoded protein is CASSAGGAGGEKLFF.

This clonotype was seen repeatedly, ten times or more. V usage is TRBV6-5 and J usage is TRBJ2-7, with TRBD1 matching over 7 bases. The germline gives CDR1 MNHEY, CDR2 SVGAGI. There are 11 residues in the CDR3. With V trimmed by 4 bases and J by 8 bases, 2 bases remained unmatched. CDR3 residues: CASSSQGKQYF. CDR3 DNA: TGTGCCAGCAGTTCACAGGGGAAGCAGTACTTC.

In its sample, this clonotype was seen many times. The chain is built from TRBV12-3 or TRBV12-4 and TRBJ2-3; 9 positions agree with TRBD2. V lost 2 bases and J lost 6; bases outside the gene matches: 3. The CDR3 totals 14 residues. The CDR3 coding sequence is TGTGCCAGCAGTTTAAACCTAGCGGGGGATACGCAGTATTTT. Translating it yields CASSLNLAGDTQYF.

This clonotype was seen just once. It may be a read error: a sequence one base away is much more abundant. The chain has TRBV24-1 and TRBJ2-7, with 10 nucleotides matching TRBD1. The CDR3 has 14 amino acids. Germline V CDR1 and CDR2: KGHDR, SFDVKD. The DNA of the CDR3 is TGTGCCACCGCGGACAGGGGGGACTCCTGCGAGCAGTACTTC. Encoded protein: CATADRGDSCEQYF.

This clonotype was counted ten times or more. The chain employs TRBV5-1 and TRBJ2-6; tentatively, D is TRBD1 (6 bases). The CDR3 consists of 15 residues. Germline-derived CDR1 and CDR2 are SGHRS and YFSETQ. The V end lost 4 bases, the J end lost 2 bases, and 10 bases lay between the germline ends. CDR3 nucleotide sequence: TGCGCCAGCAGCCCTTCAGGGGCTGGGGCCAACGTCCTGACTTTC. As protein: CASSPSGAGANVLTF. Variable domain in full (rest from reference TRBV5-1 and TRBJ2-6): KAGVTQTPRYLIKTRGQQVTLSCSPISGHRSVSWYQQTPGQGLQFLFEYFSETQRNKGNFPGRFSGRQFSNSRSEMNVSTLELGDSALYLCASSPSGAGANVLTFGAGSRLTVL.